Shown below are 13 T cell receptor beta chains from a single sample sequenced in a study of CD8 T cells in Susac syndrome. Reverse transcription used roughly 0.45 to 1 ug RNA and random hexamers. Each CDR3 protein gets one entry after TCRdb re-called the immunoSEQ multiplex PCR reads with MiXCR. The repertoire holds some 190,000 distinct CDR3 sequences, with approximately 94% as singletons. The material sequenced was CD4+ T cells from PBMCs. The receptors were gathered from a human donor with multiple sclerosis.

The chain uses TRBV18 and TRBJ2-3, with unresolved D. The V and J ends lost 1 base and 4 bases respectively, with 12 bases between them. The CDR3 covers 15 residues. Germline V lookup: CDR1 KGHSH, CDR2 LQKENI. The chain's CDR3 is CASSPLSGPPDTQYF. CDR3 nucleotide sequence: TGTGCCAGCTCACCACTTTCAGGTCCCCCAGATACGCAGTATTTT. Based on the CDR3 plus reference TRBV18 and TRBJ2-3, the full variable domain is NAGVMQNPRHLVRRRGQEARLRCSPMKGHSHVYWYRQLPEEGLKFMVYLQKENIIDESGMPKERFSAEFPKEGPSILRIQQVVRGDSAAYFCASSPLSGPPDTQYFGPGTRLTVL.

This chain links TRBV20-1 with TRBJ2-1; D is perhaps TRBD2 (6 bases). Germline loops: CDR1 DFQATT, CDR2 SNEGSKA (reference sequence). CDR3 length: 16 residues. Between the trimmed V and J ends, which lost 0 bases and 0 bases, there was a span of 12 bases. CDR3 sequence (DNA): TGCAGTGCTAGAGATAGGACGGGGGTCTCCTACAATGAGCAGTTCTTC. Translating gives CSARDRTGVSYNEQFF.

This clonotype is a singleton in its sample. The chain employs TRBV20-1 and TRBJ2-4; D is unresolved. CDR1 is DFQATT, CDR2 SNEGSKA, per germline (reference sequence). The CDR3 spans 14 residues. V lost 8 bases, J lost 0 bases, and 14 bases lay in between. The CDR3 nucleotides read TGCAGTCCTCAGGTCCCCCTAGCCAAAAACATTCAGTACTTC. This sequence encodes CSPQVPLAKNIQYF.

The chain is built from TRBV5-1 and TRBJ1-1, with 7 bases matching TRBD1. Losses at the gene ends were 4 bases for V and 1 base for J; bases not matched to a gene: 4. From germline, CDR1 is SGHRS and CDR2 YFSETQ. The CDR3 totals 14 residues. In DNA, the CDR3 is TGCGCCAGCAGCAAAGGGACAGCGAACACTGAAGCTTTCTTT. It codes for CASSKGTANTEAFF.

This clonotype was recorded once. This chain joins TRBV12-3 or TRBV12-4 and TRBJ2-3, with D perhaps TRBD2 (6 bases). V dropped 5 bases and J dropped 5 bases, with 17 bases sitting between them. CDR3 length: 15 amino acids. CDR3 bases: TGTGCCAGCAGTCCGGAGGGAGATACGAGAGATACGCAGTATTTT. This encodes CASSPEGDTRDTQYF.

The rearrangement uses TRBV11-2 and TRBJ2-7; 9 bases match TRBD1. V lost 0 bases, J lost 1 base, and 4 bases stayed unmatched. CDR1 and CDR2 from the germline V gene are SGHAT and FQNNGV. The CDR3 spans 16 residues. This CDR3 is CASSLDLGTGSYEQYF. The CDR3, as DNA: TGTGCCAGCAGCTTAGATCTGGGGACAGGGTCCTACGAGCAGTACTTC.

Written as DNA, the CDR3 is TGTGCCAGCAGCAACGCGGGGGCCGCCGGCTCTGGGGCCAACGTCCTGACTTTC. Residues: CASSNAGAAGSGANVLTF. The chain has TRBV28 and TRBJ2-6; D is perhaps TRBD2 (7 bases). Germline CDR1 is MDHEN and CDR2 is SYDVKM. The CDR3 totals 18 residues. Trimming cost V 6 bases and J 0 bases, with 18 bases left between them.

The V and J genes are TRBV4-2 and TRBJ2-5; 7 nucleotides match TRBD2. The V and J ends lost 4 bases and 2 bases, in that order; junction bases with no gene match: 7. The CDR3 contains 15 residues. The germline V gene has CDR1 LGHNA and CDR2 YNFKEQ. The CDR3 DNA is TGTGCCAGCAGCCGACCCGGGGGGTCTCAAGAGACCCAGTACTTC. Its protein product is CASSRPGGSQETQYF.

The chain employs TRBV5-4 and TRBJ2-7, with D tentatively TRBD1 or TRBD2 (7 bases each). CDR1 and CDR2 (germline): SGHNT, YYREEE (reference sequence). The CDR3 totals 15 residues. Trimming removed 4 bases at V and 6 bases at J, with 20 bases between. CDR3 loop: CASSRESGTVGEQYF. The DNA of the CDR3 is TGTGCCAGCAGCAGGGAGAGCGGGACAGTCGGCGAGCAGTACTTC.

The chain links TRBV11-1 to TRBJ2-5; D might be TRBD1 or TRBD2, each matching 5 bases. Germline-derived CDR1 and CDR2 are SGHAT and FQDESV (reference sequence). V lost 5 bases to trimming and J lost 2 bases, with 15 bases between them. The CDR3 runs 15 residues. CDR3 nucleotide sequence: TGTGCCAGCAGCCTCCCCAAGTGGGGGCAAGAGACCCAGTACTTC. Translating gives CASSLPKWGQETQYF.

CDR3 amino acids: CASSLNGRKQETQYF. For the CDR3, the DNA is TGTGCCAGCAGCTTAAATGGGCGGAAACAAGAGACCCAGTACTTC. The V call is TRBV7-9, the J call TRBJ2-5; no definite D call. There are 15 residues in the CDR3. CDR1 and CDR2 from the germline V gene are SEHNR and FQNEAQ (reference sequence). Trimming removed 2 bases at V and 2 bases at J, with 12 bases between.

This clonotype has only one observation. The CDR3 DNA is TGTGCCAGCAGCCAGGAGGGACAGGGGATCTACGAGCAGTACTTC. Translation gives CASSQEGQGIYEQYF. The chain joins TRBV3-1 to TRBJ2-7; 10 bases are shared with TRBD1. Germline V gives CDR1 LGHDT, CDR2 YNNKEL (reference sequence). There are 15 residues in the CDR3. The V segment lost 3 bases and the J segment 3 bases; nucleotides outside the gene matches: 5.

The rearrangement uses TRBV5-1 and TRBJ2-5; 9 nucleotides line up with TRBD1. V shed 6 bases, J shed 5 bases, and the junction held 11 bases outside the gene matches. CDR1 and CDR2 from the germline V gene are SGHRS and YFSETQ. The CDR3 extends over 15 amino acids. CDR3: CASKAKTGGEETQYF. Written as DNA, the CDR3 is TGCGCCAGCAAAGCCAAAACAGGGGGCGAGGAGACCCAGTACTTC.